Shown below are 3 T cell receptor beta chains from a single sample sequenced in a study of cytomegalovirus exposure and HLA in healthy donors. PCR used 60 Vbeta primers and 13 Jbeta primers. Profiled with immunoSEQ multiplex PCR; TCRdb holds only in-frame clones, not every one. This table has around 95,000 clones, about four fifths appearing once. The source material was PBMCs. The receptors here all came from a female donor in good health and CMV-seropositive.

The CDR3 spells CASSPLPTGPLHEQYF. The CDR3 nucleotides read TGTGCCAGCTCACCACTCCCGACAGGGCCCTTACACGAGCAGTACTTC. The gene calls are TRBV18 and TRBJ2-7; 7 positions agree with TRBD1. The germline gives CDR1 KGHSH, CDR2 LQKENI. V gave up 1 base and J gave up 5 bases; unmatched junction bases: 11. The CDR3 runs to 16 residues.

The chain links TRBV28 to TRBJ2-7; 7 bases align to TRBD1. V lost 5 bases, J lost 5 bases, and 6 bases stayed unmatched. The germline gives CDR1 MDHEN, CDR2 SYDVKM. There are 13 residues in the CDR3. This CDR3 reads CASSPNRGNEQYF. The CDR3 DNA sequence: TGTGCCAGCAGTCCCAACAGGGGAAACGAGCAGTACTTC.

This chain uses TRBV29-1 with TRBJ2-7, with D perhaps TRBD1 (6 bases). Trimming removed 7 bases at V and 2 bases at J, with 12 bases between. The CDR3 consists of 12 residues. Germline CDR1 and CDR2: SQVTM and ANQGSEA. The CDR3 here is CSARTETYEQYF. The CDR3 coding sequence is TGCAGCGCCAGGACAGAAACCTACGAGCAGTACTTC.